The clone carrying this T cell receptor (beta chain) was seen a handful of times. The sample is drawn from a study of blood T cells in healthy people across ages. The second PCR ran roughly 7 to 12 cycles with a sample-barcoded 5' primer and J-beta primers. TCRdb passed the 5' RACE reads through MiXCR, listing each CDR3 protein once. The sample shows just over 1 million distinct CDR3 sequences, over 35% of them seen only once. V shed 6 bases, J shed 5 bases, and the junction held 4 bases outside the gene matches. Germline V gene data show CDR1 as SNHLY and CDR2 as FYNNEI. The CDR3 runs 14 residues. J is TRBJ1-6 and V is TRBV2, with 7 nucleotides matching TRBD1. The sequencing input was blood. This TCR derives from a woman aged 60 to 75 in good health. The CDR3 sequence is CASRGQVDNSPLHF. CDR3 DNA sequence: TGTGCCAGCAGAGGACAGGTGGATAATTCACCCCTCCACTTT.